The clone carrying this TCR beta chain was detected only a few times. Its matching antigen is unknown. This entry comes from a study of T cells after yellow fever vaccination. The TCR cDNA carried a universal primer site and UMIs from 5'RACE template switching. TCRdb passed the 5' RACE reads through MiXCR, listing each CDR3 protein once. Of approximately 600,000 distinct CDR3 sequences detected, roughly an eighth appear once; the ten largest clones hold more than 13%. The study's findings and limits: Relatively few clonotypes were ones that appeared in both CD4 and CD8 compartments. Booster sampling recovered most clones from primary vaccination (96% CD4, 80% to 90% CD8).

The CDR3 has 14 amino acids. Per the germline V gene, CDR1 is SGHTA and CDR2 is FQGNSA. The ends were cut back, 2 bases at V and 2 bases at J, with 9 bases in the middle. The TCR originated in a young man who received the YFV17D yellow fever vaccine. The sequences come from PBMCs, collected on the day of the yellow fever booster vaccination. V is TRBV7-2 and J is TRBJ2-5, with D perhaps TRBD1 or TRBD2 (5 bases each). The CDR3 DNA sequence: TGTGCCAGCAGCTTAACGGGGCTTCAAGAGACCCAGTACTTC. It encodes CASSLTGLQETQYF.